This entry lists 28 T cell receptor beta chains sequenced from one sample in a study of blood T cells in healthy people across ages. It was with a sample-barcoded 5' primer and a J-beta primer mix that a second PCR of roughly 7 to 12 cycles was run. TCRdb re-called the 5' RACE reads with MiXCR, one entry per CDR3 protein. The data hold approximately 830,000 distinct CDR3 sequences, with about 59% observed a single time. Sequencing used blood. Receptors were obtained from a man younger than 40 in good health.

The chain employs TRBV7-9 and TRBJ1-1, with D maybe TRBD1 (6 bases). The ends were cut back, 4 bases at V and 4 bases at J, with 13 bases in the middle. Germline V CDR1 and CDR2: SEHNR, FQNEAQ (reference sequence). CDR3 size: 14 residues. Here the CDR3 reads CASSSSGHLTEAFF. In DNA form, the CDR3 reads TGTGCCAGCAGCTCCTCGGGACACCTCACTGAAGCTTTCTTT.

The chain recombines TRBV11-2 with TRBJ2-1; 12 bases are a match to TRBD2. Germline V CDR1 and CDR2: SGHAT, FQNNGV. V trimming: 8 bases; J trimming: 0 bases; junction bases outside the gene matches: 8. CDR3 length: 17 amino acids. The CDR3 sequence is CASSSGGAGASYNEQFF. The CDR3 DNA reads as TGTGCCAGCTCTAGCGGGGGGGCTGGCGCCTCCTACAATGAGCAGTTCTTC.

Only a few counts were recorded for this clonotype. V and J are TRBV14 and TRBJ2-4; a possible D gene is TRBD2 (6 bases). The tail of the sequence fits TRBJ2-7 better, so the J call may be wrong. This CDR3 region has 14 residues. CDR1 and CDR2 from the germline V gene are SGHDN and FVKESK. The CDR3 region is CASSLVTGAYEQYF. CDR3 nucleotides: TGTGCCAGCAGCCTTGTTACGGGAGCCTACGAGCAGTACTTC.

This chain links TRBV6-1 with TRBJ2-3, with D unresolved. This CDR3 contains 12 residues. V lost 0 bases and J lost 5, with 3 bases in between. The germline V gene has CDR1 MNHNS and CDR2 SASEGT. The chain's CDR3 is CASSEAEDTQYF. CDR3 bases: TGTGCCAGCAGTGAAGCGGAAGATACGCAGTATTTT.

The chain recombines TRBV27 with TRBJ2-7; the D gene could be TRBD1 or TRBD2 (7 bases each). The CDR3 is 15 residues long. Looked up from germline, CDR1 is MNHEY and CDR2 is SMNVEV (reference sequence). V lost 3 bases and J lost 3, with 15 bases in between. CDR3 loop: CASSLKGGGGYEQYF. CDR3 nucleotides: TGTGCCAGCAGTTTGAAGGGAGGGGGCGGCTACGAGCAGTACTTC.

The chain uses TRBV6-5 and TRBJ2-5, with D perhaps matching TRBD1 (6 bases). Germline lookup yields CDR1 MNHEY and CDR2 SVGAGI. The CDR3 has 15 residues. Trimming stripped 7 bases from V and 3 bases from J, with 18 bases between. CDR3 nucleotide sequence: TGTGCCAGCACCTACCAAGGGACACCAGAAGAGACCCAGTACTTC. Protein: CASTYQGTPEETQYF.

V usage is TRBV7-2 and J usage is TRBJ1-5; D gene unclear. V lost 2 bases to trimming and J lost 4 bases, with 6 bases between them. This CDR3 spans 13 amino acids. The germline V gene encodes CDR1 SGHTA and CDR2 FQGNSA. CDR3 residues: CASSLSANQPQHF. The CDR3 nucleotides are TGTGCCAGCAGCTTATCGGCAAATCAGCCCCAGCATTTT.

This chain links TRBV4-2 with TRBJ2-1, with 8 bases matching TRBD2. This CDR3 has 16 residues. The J segment lost 2 bases and the V segment lost 5 bases, leaving 8 bases of the junction unmatched. Germline V gene data show CDR1 as LGHNA and CDR2 as YNFKEQ. The DNA of the CDR3 is TGTGCCAGCAGCGATTTTCTAGCGGGCCCCTACAATGAGCAGTTCTTC. Protein sequence: CASSDFLAGPYNEQFF.

V is TRBV7-2 and J is TRBJ1-2; tentative D call: TRBD1 (6 bases). This CDR3 is 14 amino acids long. Trimming shortened V by 5 bases and J by 4 bases, and 14 bases separated the two germline ends. Germline V lookup: CDR1 SGHTA, CDR2 FQGNSA. DNA for the CDR3: TGTGCCAGCAGCGACCACAGGGCGATCTATGGCTACACCTTC. As protein: CASSDHRAIYGYTF.

V gene TRBV5-1 combines with J gene TRBJ1-2; 7 bases are shared with TRBD1. CDR3 length: 16 residues. V trimming: 1 base; J trimming: 2 bases; junction bases outside the gene matches: 8. CDR1 and CDR2 from the germline V gene are SGHRS and YFSETQ. The CDR3 nucleotides read TGCGCCAGCAGCTTGAGGGGCGCAGGGGGGAACTATGGCTACACCTTC. This gives the protein CASSLRGAGGNYGYTF.

The V call is TRBV12-3 or TRBV12-4, the J call TRBJ2-2, with 7 bases fitting TRBD1. V shed 3 bases, J shed 4 bases, and the junction held 5 bases outside the gene matches. CDR3 size: 15 residues. Written as DNA, the CDR3 is TGTGCCAGCAGTTTCGGGACAGCCCTCACCGGGGAGCTGTTTTTT. The encoded protein is CASSFGTALTGELFF.

This clonotype was observed a few times. The chain uses TRBV6-2 or TRBV6-3 and TRBJ2-5; D not resolved. V was shortened by 4 bases and J by 2 bases, with 5 bases between the two germline ends. The CDR3 runs 12 residues. Germline V lookup: CDR1 MNHEY, CDR2 SVGEGT. The CDR3 sequence: CASSFWQETQYF. CDR3 bases: TGTGCCAGCAGTTTTTGGCAAGAGACCCAGTACTTC.

The DNA for the CDR3 is TGTGCCAGCAGTGAACACTCGGGACAGGGGGCGGGCAATGAGCAGTTCTTC. This gives the protein CASSEHSGQGAGNEQFF. The chain carries TRBV6-1 and TRBJ2-1; 12 bases are a match to TRBD1. This CDR3 has 17 residues. Germline values: CDR1 MNHNS, CDR2 SASEGT. Unmatched junction bases numbered 8, after V lost 2 bases and J lost 6 bases.

This chain connects TRBV4-2 to TRBJ1-1; D gene uncertain. V was pared by 0 bases and J by 10 bases, with 12 bases between. Germline V lookup: CDR1 LGHNA, CDR2 YNFKEQ. CDR3 size: 13 residues. As DNA, the CDR3 is TGTGCCAGCAGCCAAGAGACCGGCCGAAGAGCTTTCTTT. It specifies CASSQETGRRAFF.

CDR3 sequence: CASSPPLPGNEQFF. The DNA of the CDR3 is TGTGCCAGCAGCCCTCCCCTTCCGGGAAATGAGCAGTTCTTC. This chain connects TRBV7-9 to TRBJ2-1, with D possibly being TRBD2 (5 bases). Germline CDR1 reads SEHNR; CDR2 reads FQNEAQ (reference sequence). V shed 5 bases and J shed 7 bases, with 15 bases lying between them. The CDR3 is made up of 14 amino acids. The full variable domain, with the rest looked up from reference TRBV7-9 and TRBJ2-1, is DTGVSQNPRHKITKRGQNVTFRCDPISEHNRLYWYRQTLGQGPEFLTYFQNEAQLEKSRLLSDRFSAERPKGSFSTLEIQRTEQGDSAMYLCASSPPLPGNEQFFGPGTRLTVL.

This clonotype has only a few counts. The chain joins TRBV5-1 to TRBJ2-5, with 10 bases fitting TRBD2. V lost 6 bases and J lost 2; bases outside the gene matches: 4. There are 14 residues in the CDR3. CDR1 is SGHRS and CDR2 is YFSETQ in the germline V gene. The CDR3 region is CASTTSGVQETQYF. For the CDR3, the DNA is TGCGCCAGCACTACTAGCGGGGTACAAGAGACCCAGTACTTC.

This clonotype was recorded at least ten times. J is TRBJ2-1 and V is TRBV27, with D possibly being TRBD2 (5 bases). Germline V CDR1 and CDR2: MNHEY, SMNVEV (reference sequence). Deletions cut 8 bases from V and 1 base from J, with 9 bases between. CDR3 length: 13 amino acids. CDR3 sequence: CASSRGSYNEQFF. In DNA, the CDR3 is TGTGCCAGCTCACGGGGTTCCTACAATGAGCAGTTCTTC.

This rearrangement joins TRBV20-1 to TRBJ2-3; possible D gene TRBD2, 6 bases. Germline loops: CDR1 DFQATT, CDR2 SNEGSKA (reference sequence). V was shortened by 6 bases and J by 0 bases, with 13 bases between the two germline ends. The CDR3 spans 14 residues. Written as DNA, the CDR3 is TGCAGTGCGAGTACGGGGGAGAGCACAGATACGCAGTATTTT. Translated, it gives CSASTGESTDTQYF.

The V gene is TRBV7-3, the J gene TRBJ2-1; D could derive from TRBD1 or TRBD2 (6 bases each). CDR1 SGHTA and CDR2 FQGTGA come from the germline V gene. The CDR3 covers 15 residues. Trimming took off 4 bases at V and 4 bases at J, with 14 bases between the two ends. CDR3 residues: CASSSFGGMYNEQFF. DNA of the CDR3: TGTGCCAGCAGCTCCTTCGGGGGCATGTACAATGAGCAGTTCTTC.

This clonotype showed up many times. The chain carries TRBV7-8 and TRBJ2-1; 12 nucleotides align to TRBD1. The CDR3 is 14 residues long. The V segment lost 4 bases and the J segment 10 bases; nucleotides outside the gene matches: 5. Germline V gene lookup returns CDR1 SGHVS and CDR2 FQNEAQ. The CDR3 DNA is TGTGCCAGCAGCTCGGGACAGGGGGCAAGGGAGCAGTTCTTC. It yields the protein CASSSGQGAREQFF.

This clonotype was recorded only once. The chain is built from TRBV9 and TRBJ2-5; 8 bases match TRBD1. The J segment lost 11 bases and the V segment lost 3 bases, leaving 18 bases of the junction unmatched. CDR3 length equals 16 residues. Germline V CDR1 and CDR2: SGDLS, YYNGEE. The CDR3 DNA follows: TGTGCCAGCAGCGAACAACCGGGACAGGTCGTCGATGAGCAGTACTTC. This sequence encodes CASSEQPGQVVDEQYF.

The chain uses TRBV28 and TRBJ2-7; TRBD1 matches at 7 bases. The CDR3 totals 16 residues. V was clipped by 7 bases and J by 0 bases; unmatched bases: 12. Germline V gene lookup returns CDR1 MDHEN and CDR2 SYDVKM. CDR3 in amino acids: CASNSPGQRSSYEQYF. DNA of the CDR3: TGTGCCAGCAATTCACCGGGACAGAGAAGCTCCTACGAGCAGTACTTC.

The chain recombines TRBV19 with TRBJ2-3, with a possible D match to TRBD2 (7 bases). Trimming took off 5 bases at V and 1 base at J, with 16 bases between the two ends. This CDR3 is 16 amino acids long. Germline assignment: CDR1 LNHDA and CDR2 SQIVND (reference sequence). This CDR3 is CASSVHGGRGTDTQYF. CDR3 DNA sequence: TGTGCCAGTAGTGTCCACGGGGGGCGAGGCACAGATACGCAGTATTTT.

The V and J genes are TRBV24-1 and TRBJ2-4; 9 nucleotides match TRBD1. TRBJ2-7 matches the DNA end more closely, so the J call is doubtful. The CDR3 runs to 12 residues. The germline V gene encodes CDR1 KGHDR and CDR2 SFDVKD. The CDR3 DNA sequence: TGTGCCACATCGGACAGGGGACACGAGCAGTACTTC. Residues: CATSDRGHEQYF.

This clonotype was seen more than once but under ten times. The V and J genes are TRBV6-2 or TRBV6-3 and TRBJ2-7; 7 bases map to TRBD1. Looked up from germline, CDR1 is MNHEY and CDR2 is SVGEGT. The CDR3 runs 16 residues. V trimming: 7 bases; J trimming: 2 bases; junction bases outside the gene matches: 14. CDR3 sequence (DNA): TGTGCCAGCATACACGACCCAGACAGGGTGCCCTACGAGCAGTACTTC. It encodes CASIHDPDRVPYEQYF.

The chain is built from TRBV7-6 and TRBJ1-2; D uncertain. The CDR3 contains 14 residues. The germline V and J ends were trimmed by 5 bases and 4 bases, with 14 bases remaining between them. Germline V gene data show CDR1 as SGHVS and CDR2 as FNYEAQ. The CDR3 is CASSVDGKVYGYTF. The CDR3 region has the DNA TGTGCCAGCAGCGTAGATGGGAAAGTCTATGGCTACACCTTC.

This clonotype has a handful of counts. The V call is TRBV11-2, the J call TRBJ2-5; TRBD1 is a possible D gene (6 bases). Germline V gene lookup returns CDR1 SGHAT and CDR2 FQNNGV. V was shortened by 5 bases and J by 4 bases, with 8 bases between the two germline ends. The length of the CDR3 is 12 residues. The CDR3 loop reads CASSGGRETQYF. The CDR3 region has the DNA TGTGCCAGCAGCGGGGGCCGAGAGACCCAGTACTTC.

The V call is TRBV7-2, the J call TRBJ2-3; D ambiguous. The CDR3 loop spans 15 amino acids. Between the trimmed V and J ends, which lost 1 base and 2 bases, there was a span of 10 bases. Germline CDR1 is SGHTA and CDR2 is FQGNSA. As DNA, the CDR3 is TGTGCCAGCAGCTTAGAAAACTATCCCACAGATACGCAGTATTTT. Protein sequence: CASSLENYPTDTQYF. The full variable domain, completed using reference TRBV7-2 and TRBJ2-3, is GAGVSQSPSNKVTEKGKDVELRCDPISGHTALYWYRQSLGQGLEFLIYFQGNSAPDKSGLPSDRFSAERTGGSVSTLTIQRTQQEDSAVYLCASSLENYPTDTQYFGPGTRLTVL.